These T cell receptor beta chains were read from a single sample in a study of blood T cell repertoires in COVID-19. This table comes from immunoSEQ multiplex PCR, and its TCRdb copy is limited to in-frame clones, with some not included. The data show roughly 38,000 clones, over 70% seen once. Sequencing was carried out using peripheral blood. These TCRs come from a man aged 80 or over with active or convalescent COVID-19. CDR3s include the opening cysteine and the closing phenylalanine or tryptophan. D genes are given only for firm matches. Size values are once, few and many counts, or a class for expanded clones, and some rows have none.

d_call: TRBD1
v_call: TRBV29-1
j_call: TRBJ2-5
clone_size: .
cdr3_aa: CSVYRGQETQYF
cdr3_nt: TGCAGCGTCTACAGGGGCCAAGAGACCCAGTACTTC

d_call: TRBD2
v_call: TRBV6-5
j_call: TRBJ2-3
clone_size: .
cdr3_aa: CASSSGRATDTQYF
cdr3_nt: TGTGCCAGCAGTAGCGGGAGGGCCACAGATACGCAGTATTTT

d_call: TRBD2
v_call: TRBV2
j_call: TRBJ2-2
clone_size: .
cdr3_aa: CASRRERGVYSGELFF
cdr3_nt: TGTGCCAGCAGGCGGGAGCGGGGGGTTTACTCCGGGGAGCTGTTTTTT

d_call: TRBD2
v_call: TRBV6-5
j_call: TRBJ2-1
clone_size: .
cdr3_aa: CASRRGRELYNEQFF
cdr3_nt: TGTGCCAGCAGGAGAGGGCGGGAGCTTTACAATGAGCAGTTCTTC

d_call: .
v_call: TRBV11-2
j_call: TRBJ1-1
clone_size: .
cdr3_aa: CASSPVTGGAEAFF
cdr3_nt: TGTGCCAGCAGCCCCGTTACCGGGGGAGCTGAAGCTTTCTTT

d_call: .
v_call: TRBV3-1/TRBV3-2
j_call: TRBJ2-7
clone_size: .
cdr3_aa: CASSHRQQYEQYF
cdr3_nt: TGTGCCAGCAGCCATAGACAGCAGTACGAGCAGTACTTC

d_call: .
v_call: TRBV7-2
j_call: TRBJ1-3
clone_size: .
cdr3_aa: CASSLGSGSGNTIYF
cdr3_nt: TGTGCCAGCAGCTTAGGCTCGGGATCGGGAAACACCATATATTTT

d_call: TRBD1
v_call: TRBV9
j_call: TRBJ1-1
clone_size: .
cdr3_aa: CASSGQGFGQAFF
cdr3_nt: TGTGCCAGCAGCGGACAGGGTTTTGGGCAAGCTTTCTTT

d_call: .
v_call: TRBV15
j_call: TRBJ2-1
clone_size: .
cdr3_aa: CATSRGVAGQSYNEQFF
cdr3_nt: TGTGCCACCAGCAGAGGAGTAGCGGGACAGAGTTACAATGAGCAGTTCTTC

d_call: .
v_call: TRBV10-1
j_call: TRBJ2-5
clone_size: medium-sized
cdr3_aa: CASSYTGQGETQYF
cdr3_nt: TGCGCCAGCAGCTACACAGGGCAGGGAGAGACCCAGTACTTC

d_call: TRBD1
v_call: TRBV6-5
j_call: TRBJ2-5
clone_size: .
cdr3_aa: CASRDRGIETQYF
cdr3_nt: TGTGCCAGCAGGGACAGGGGTATAGAGACCCAGTACTTC

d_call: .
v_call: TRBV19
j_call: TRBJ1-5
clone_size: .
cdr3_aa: CASTRTGTTSNQPQHF
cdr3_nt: TGTGCCAGTACGCGTACCGGGACAACTAGCAATCAGCCCCAGCATTTT

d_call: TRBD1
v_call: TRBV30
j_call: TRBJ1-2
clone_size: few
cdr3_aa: CAWRLQTGGIYGYTF
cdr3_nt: TGTGCCTGGAGACTACAGACAGGGGGCATCTATGGCTACACCTTC

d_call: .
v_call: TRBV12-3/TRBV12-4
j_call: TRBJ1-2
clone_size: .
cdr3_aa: CASSLGREVGYTF
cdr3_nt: TGTGCCAGCAGTTTGGGCAGGGAAGTTGGCTACACCTTC

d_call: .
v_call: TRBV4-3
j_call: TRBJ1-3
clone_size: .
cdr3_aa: CASSQEGGISGNTIYF
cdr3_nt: TGCGCCAGCAGCCAAGAGGGGGGGATCTCTGGAAACACCATATATTTT

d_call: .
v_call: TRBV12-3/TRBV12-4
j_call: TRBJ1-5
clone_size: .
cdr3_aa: CASSPLRPQHF
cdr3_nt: TGTGCCAGCAGTCCGCTACGGCCCCAGCATTTT